The rows below give T cell receptor beta chains drawn from one sample of a study of blood T cells in healthy people across ages. Via MiXCR, TCRdb re-called the 5' RACE reads, giving one row per CDR3 protein. This sample has 270,000 or so distinct CDR3 sequences, with 27% found just once. Sequencing used blood. The receptors here all came from a woman in her 70s in good health. Each CDR3 is given with its conserved first and last residue. The order of the fields is D gene, V gene, clone size, J gene, CDR3 protein, CDR3 DNA. A D gene is named only where the DNA matches it firmly. Size is omitted from some rows. Given values are once, few, many or a class for expanded clones.

.,TRBV20-1,.,TRBJ1-5,CSARDYSNQPQHF,TGCAGTGCTAGAGATTACAGCAATCAGCCCCAGCATTTT
TRBD1,TRBV7-2,.,TRBJ2-5,CASTTRDRQETQYF,TGTGCCAGCACCACCCGGGACAGGCAAGAGACCCAGTACTTC
.,TRBV7-2,.,TRBJ1-1,CASSLGYKEAFF,TGTGCCAGCAGCCTTGGGTATAAGGAGGCTTTCTTT
.,TRBV5-4,.,TRBJ1-4,CASGVIPRSELFF,TGTGCCAGCGGGGTAATCCCCCGGTCTGAGTTGTTTTTT
.,TRBV28,few,TRBJ1-1,CASTVNTEAFF,TGTGCCAGCACCGTAAACACTGAAGCTTTCTTT
.,TRBV6-2/TRBV6-3,few,TRBJ1-5,CASSYSQARGGNQPQHF,TGTGCCAGCAGTTACTCGCAGGCCCGTGGGGGCAATCAGCCCCAGCATTTT
.,TRBV7-2,few,TRBJ2-7,CASSVMGVTYEQYF,TGTGCCAGCAGCGTCATGGGGGTCACCTACGAGCAGTACTTC
.,TRBV6-5,.,TRBJ1-6,CASGRNKPNSPLHF,TGTGCCAGCGGACGCAACAAACCTAATTCACCCCTCCACTTT
.,TRBV7-8,few,TRBJ1-2,CASSLGLGAGPYGYTF,TGTGCCAGCAGCTTGGGATTAGGGGCGGGGCCCTATGGCTACACCTTC
.,TRBV19,few,TRBJ2-7,CASSGYEQYF,TGTGCCAGTAGCGGCTACGAGCAGTACTTC
.,TRBV5-5,few,TRBJ1-2,CASSLNPDLYGYTF,TGTGCCAGCAGCTTGAACCCGGACCTCTATGGCTACACCTTC
TRBD1,TRBV19,.,TRBJ1-2,CASSARGRNGYTF,TGTGCCAGTAGTGCCAGGGGGCGGAATGGCTACACCTTC
.,TRBV29-1,.,TRBJ2-3,CSVFVATDTQYF,TGCAGCGTTTTTGTGGCCACAGATACGCAGTATTTT
TRBD2,TRBV18,.,TRBJ2-7,CASSPGLAGHYEQYF,TGTGCCAGCTCACCAGGACTAGCGGGACACTACGAGCAGTACTTC
TRBD1,TRBV7-2,many,TRBJ1-5,CASSRAGGVQPQHF,TGTGCCAGCAGCCGGGCAGGGGGCGTTCAGCCCCAGCATTTT
.,TRBV14,.,TRBJ1-2,CASSQDTSYGYTF,TGTGCCAGCAGCCAAGACACCTCCTATGGCTACACCTTC
TRBD2,TRBV6-2/TRBV6-3,few,TRBJ2-1,CASSRSGPTGAGGPKFF,TGTGCCAGCAGTCGCTCCGGACCGACGGGGGCGGGAGGGCCAAAGTTCTTC
TRBD1,TRBV9,.,TRBJ2-2,CASSAHPTGQGRSGLLFF,TGTGCCAGCAGCGCACACCCCACGGGACAGGGGAGGTCTGGTTTGCTGTTTTTT
.,TRBV20-1,few,TRBJ1-5,CSTQGLSNQPQHF,TGCAGTACACAGGGATTGAGCAATCAGCCCCAGCATTTT
.,TRBV19,few,TRBJ1-2,CASSRTTKDGYTF,TGTGCCAGTAGTCGGACAACCAAGGATGGCTACACCTTC
TRBD2,TRBV7-9,.,TRBJ2-1,CASSPRGAGAYNEQFF,TGTGCCAGCAGCCCTCGGGGAGCGGGGGCTTACAATGAGCAGTTCTTC
TRBD2,TRBV6-2/TRBV6-3,few,TRBJ2-1,CASSLGLAHNEQFF,TGTGCCAGCAGCCTGGGACTAGCGCACAATGAGCAGTTCTTC
TRBD2,TRBV4-1,many,TRBJ2-7,CASSQDSSGTYEQYF,TGCGCCAGCAGCCAAGATTCTAGCGGTACCTACGAGCAGTACTTC
TRBD1,TRBV14,.,TRBJ1-6,CASSQYVGTENSPLHF,TGTGCCAGCAGCCAATATGTCGGGACAGAGAATTCACCCCTCCACTTT
TRBD2,TRBV10-3,once,TRBJ2-1,CAISPSGSYNEQFF,TGTGCCATCAGTCCTAGCGGCTCCTACAATGAGCAGTTCTTC
.,TRBV20-1,.,TRBJ2-1,CSAKLRGGGEQFF,TGCAGTGCCAAACTAAGGGGCGGCGGTGAGCAGTTCTTC
.,TRBV20-1,.,TRBJ2-1,CSARNQFF,TGCAGTGCTAGAAATCAGTTCTTC
TRBD1,TRBV7-9,few,TRBJ2-7,CASSPARGQGTYEQYF,TGTGCCAGCAGCCCCGCCCGGGGACAGGGAACCTACGAGCAGTACTTC
TRBD2,TRBV3-1,few,TRBJ2-5,CASSQGLAGGGETQYF,TGTGCCAGCAGCCAGGGACTAGCCGGAGGGGGAGAGACCCAGTACTTC
.,TRBV5-6,few,TRBJ2-1,CASSLVGQGMNEQFF,TGTGCCAGCAGCTTGGTGGGGCAGGGGATGAATGAGCAGTTCTTC
.,TRBV15,many,TRBJ1-3,CATSRDKGNTIYF,TGTGCCACCAGCAGAGATAAAGGAAACACCATATATTTT
TRBD2,TRBV6-6,many,TRBJ2-7,CASSSGGRKYF,TGTGCCAGCAGTTCTGGCGGGAGGAAGTACTTC
TRBD1,TRBV7-2,.,TRBJ2-1,CASSLGQGAYEQFF,TGTGCCAGCAGCCTCGGACAGGGGGCTTATGAGCAGTTCTTC
TRBD2,TRBV5-5,few,TRBJ2-1,CASSFPLAGDYNEQFF,TGTGCCAGCAGCTTCCCACTAGCGGGAGACTACAATGAGCAGTTCTTC
.,TRBV24-1,.,TRBJ2-3,CATSGPTGPDTQYF,TGTGCCACCAGTGGTCCTACAGGCCCAGATACGCAGTATTTT
.,TRBV7-9,.,TRBJ2-2,CASSLAGPNTGELFF,TGTGCCAGCAGCTTAGCGGGACCGAACACCGGGGAGCTGTTTTTT
.,TRBV2,.,TRBJ2-2,CASSRQNTGELFF,TGTGCCAGCAGTCGGCAAAACACCGGGGAGCTGTTTTTT
.,TRBV7-2,few,TRBJ1-2,CASSLEWQNYGYTF,TGTGCCAGCAGCTTAGAATGGCAGAACTATGGCTACACCTTC
TRBD1,TRBV12-5,.,TRBJ2-7,CASGLWQGANEQYF,TGTGCTAGTGGTTTGTGGCAGGGGGCCAACGAGCAGTACTTC
.,TRBV27,.,TRBJ1-5,CARSLWSSNQPQHF,TGTGCCAGGAGTTTATGGAGTTCCAATCAGCCCCAGCATTTT
TRBD2,TRBV6-4,few,TRBJ2-3,CASSDSSGGTDTQYF,TGTGCCAGCAGTGACTCGAGCGGGGGGACTGATACGCAGTATTTT
TRBD1,TRBV12-3/TRBV12-4,.,TRBJ2-4,CASSTRDRGLAKNIQYF,TGTGCCAGCAGTACCCGGGACAGGGGGTTAGCCAAAAACATTCAGTACTTC
.,TRBV5-1,many,TRBJ1-4,CASSFGQPATNEKLFF,TGCGCCAGCAGCTTCGGACAGCCTGCAACTAATGAAAAACTGTTTTTT
TRBD1,TRBV28,few,TRBJ2-7,CASSLGGQIYEQYF,TGTGCCAGCAGTTTAGGGGGACAGATCTACGAGCAGTACTTC
TRBD2,TRBV7-2,.,TRBJ2-7,CASSLWVGLAGSEQYF,TGTGCCAGCAGCTTATGGGTCGGGCTAGCGGGAAGCGAGCAGTACTTC
.,TRBV28,few,TRBJ1-4,CASRLGGEKLFF,TGTGCCAGCAGGCTAGGGGGGGAAAAACTGTTTTTT
TRBD2,TRBV20-1,.,TRBJ2-3,CSATPLAVGDTQYF,TGCAGTGCTACCCCACTAGCGGTCGGGGATACGCAGTATTTT
.,TRBV29-1,few,TRBJ2-1,CSAPGSSYNEQFF,TGCAGCGCCCCGGGGAGCTCCTACAATGAGCAGTTCTTC
.,TRBV6-2/TRBV6-3,few,TRBJ2-7,CASSYSVVVSYEQYF,TGTGCCAGCAGTTACTCGGTTGTCGTCTCCTACGAGCAGTACTTC
TRBD2,TRBV28,.,TRBJ2-3,CASTQGAGGPTDTQYF,TGTGCCAGCACCCAGGGAGCGGGAGGGCCCACGGATACGCAGTATTTT